This is a list of T cell receptor beta chains from one sample in a study of T cells in narcolepsy. Data came from immunoSEQ multiplex PCR; TCRdb stores just in-frame clones and leaves some out. The profile shows tens of thousands of clones, roughly 80% of them singletons. Sequenced sample: memory (CD45RA-) CD4+ T cells from blood. Receptors originate from a human donor in good health. CDR3s include the opening cysteine and the closing phenylalanine or tryptophan. Fields, in order: CDR3 DNA, CDR3 protein, J gene, V gene, clone size, D gene. The D gene is left open where the match is weak. Clone size is stated in some rows and not others, as once, few, many or a class when expanded.

TGTGCCAGCAGCTTACCCAACGAGCGGGGGAGGAAAAACTCCTACGAGCAGTACTTC	CASSLPNERGRKNSYEQYF	TRBJ2-7	TRBV7-2	NA	TRBD2
TGCGCCAGCAGCCAAGACAGCTGGTCATTTGGGGATCAAGGCTACACCTTC	CASSQDSWSFGDQGYTF	TRBJ1-2	TRBV4-3	NA	NA
TGTGCCAGCAGATCGACCGCCAGCTCTGGAAACACCATATATTTT	CASRSTASSGNTIYF	TRBJ1-3	TRBV5-6	NA	NA
TGTGCCACCGGGGACGGAGCTAATTCACCCCTCCACTTT	CATGDGANSPLHF	TRBJ1-6	TRBV10-3	few	NA
TGTGCCAGCAGCTTCCAGGGAGGCGGTGAAAAACTGTTTTTT	CASSFQGGGEKLFF	TRBJ1-4	TRBV7-2	NA	NA
TGTGCCAGCAGTGTGTTGGCCGGGGAGCTGTTTTTT	CASSVLAGELFF	TRBJ2-2	TRBV27	few	NA
TGTGCCAGCAGCTTAATTTCGGGAGGAAAAGGCGGGGAGCTGTTTTTT	CASSLISGGKGGELFF	TRBJ2-2	TRBV7-3	NA	TRBD2
TGTGCCAGCAGTGAAAGGAGGCAAGCTTTCTTT	CASSERRQAFF	TRBJ1-1	TRBV2	NA	NA
TGTGCCAGCAGCAACCCCCGGAGCCTCTCTGGAAACACCATATATTTT	CASSNPRSLSGNTIYF	TRBJ1-3	TRBV7-2	NA	NA
TGCAGCGTTGCTTCTCGAGCTACCGGGGAGCTGTTTTTT	CSVASRATGELFF	TRBJ2-2	TRBV29-1	NA	NA
TGTGCCAGCAGCACGGGACAGCAAGAGACCCAGTACTTC	CASSTGQQETQYF	TRBJ2-5	TRBV5-6	few	TRBD1
TGTGCCAGCAGTCAACTGGACTGGTCAGGAGAGCAGTTCTTC	CASSQLDWSGEQFF	TRBJ2-1	TRBV2	NA	NA
TGTGCCAGCAGTTATGGCGGGGTCAAAAACATTCAGTACTTC	CASSYGGVKNIQYF	TRBJ2-4	TRBV6-6	NA	NA
TGTGCCACCAGCAGAGAACCCAGGGCACCGGATGGCTACACCTTC	CATSREPRAPDGYTF	TRBJ1-2	TRBV15	NA	NA
TGCAGCGCTTCCGGGACAGGGAGGAACACTGAAGCTTTCTTT	CSASGTGRNTEAFF	TRBJ1-1	TRBV29-1	NA	TRBD1
TGCGCCAGCAGGCTAGCGGGTCAAGAGACCCAGTACTTC	CASRLAGQETQYF	TRBJ2-5	TRBV5-1	NA	TRBD2
TGTGCCAGCAGTGGCAGACTAGCGGCCCACTACGAGCAGTACTTC	CASSGRLAAHYEQYF	TRBJ2-7	TRBV6-1	NA	TRBD2